What follows is one T cell receptor (beta chain) and its context. Its antigen remains unknown. These data originate in a study of CXCR3-negative and CXCR3-positive naive CD8 T cells. Study observations and caveats: The TRBV-TRBJ usage of naive CXCR3-negative and CXCR3-positive cells was similar, but that of memory cells differed. Comparison of naive cells showed more hydrophobic TRB CDR3s in CXCR3-positive than in CXCR3-negative naive cells. For the naive subsets, surface CD5 was similar, and TCR strength was inferred from TRB CDR3 properties.

Cells classed as naive CD8+ T cells were CD45RO-CCR7+CD27+CD95-. The CDR3 length is 17 residues. CDR1 WNHNN and CDR2 SYGVQD come from the germline V gene (reference sequence). 5' RACE with UMI labels generated the TRB cDNA libraries. From its re-call of the 5' RACE reads, TCRdb lists each CDR3 protein once, without DNA. The sample totals roughly 130,000 distinct CDR3 sequences. This rearrangement joins TRBV10-1 to TRBJ1-1; TCRdb's D gene call, TRBD1, goes unchecked for lack of DNA. The TCR originated in a human donor in good health. Some clones in this sample may be carry-over from other donors' samples. The specimen sequenced was naive CXCR3+ CD8+ T cells from blood. The subset denotes: CD45RO-CCR7+CD27+CD95- naive CD8+ T cells expressing CXCR3 (TNR3+). The CDR3 region is CANSRPIPVRLNTEAFF.